Listed here are 22 T cell receptor beta chains from one sample, sequenced in a study of read filtering for tumor transcriptome and immune sequencing. From roughly 400 ng of RNA, a library with molecular barcoded alpha/delta and beta/gamma adaptors was made. Each CDR3 protein is one row after TCRdb ran MiXCR on the reads. The sample contains about 39,000 distinct CDR3 sequences, 11% to 15% of which appear only once. The sample comprised a population of CD138-negative cells sorted from bone marrow. The receptors were sampled from a donor at least 40 years old with multiple myeloma.

This clonotype has at least ten counts. CDR3 sequence reads: CASSFFSGLVALEQYF. The CDR3 DNA sequence: TGTGCCAGCAGTTTTTTCTCCGGGCTCGTCGCTCTCGAGCAGTACTTC. This chain joins TRBV28 and TRBJ2-7; no clear D. This CDR3 has 16 residues. V was cut by 3 bases and J by 6 bases, with 21 bases left in between. Germline CDR1 MDHEN, CDR2 SYDVKM. Variable domain in full (rest from reference TRBV28 and TRBJ2-7): DVKVTQSSRYLVKRTGEKVFLECVQDMDHENMFWYRQDPGLGLRLIYFSYDVKMKEKGDIPEGYSVSREKKERFSLILESASTNQTSMYLCASSFFSGLVALEQYFGPGTRLTVT.

This clonotype came up a few times. This may arise from a read error, as a much more abundant clone is one base away. The chain joins TRBV23-1 to TRBJ2-3; D is ambiguous. TRBV23-1 is an ORF, with its function uncertain. V was clipped by 0 bases and J by 2 bases, with 24 bases between them. The CDR3 has 20 residues. CDR3: CASSQSEPRRHWILTDTQYF. CDR3 sequence (DNA): TGCGCCAGCAGTCAATCGGAGCCCCGTAGACACTGGATCCTCACAGATACGCAGTATTTT.

Many counts were recorded for this clonotype. The chain links TRBV7-2 to TRBJ2-7, with D possibly TRBD1 on 6 matching bases. This CDR3 has 15 amino acids. CDR1 and CDR2 (germline): SGHTA, FQGNSA. V shed 5 bases and J shed 4 bases, with 18 bases lying between them. The CDR3 DNA sequence: TGTGCCAGCAGCCCGAATACAGGGCCACCTTACGAGCAGTACTTC. Its protein product is CASSPNTGPPYEQYF.

The sample holds many counts of this clonotype. The CDR3, as DNA: TGTGCCTGGAGCCCCCTCCGACAGGGCCACGAGCAGTACTTC. Translating gives CAWSPLRQGHEQYF. The genes are TRBV30 and TRBJ2-7; 7 bases fit TRBD1. Germline V CDR1 and CDR2: GTSNPN, SVGIG (reference sequence). CDR3 length equals 14 residues. The ends lost 3 bases at V and 5 bases at J; junction bases unmatched: 10.

The DNA of the CDR3 is TGTGCCAGCAGCGCGGGGACAGGGGGACCGGAGGCCAACGTCCTGACTTTC. It is translated as CASSAGTGGPEANVLTF. The chain links TRBV9 to TRBJ2-6; 11 bases map to TRBD1. The CDR3 consists of 17 residues. Germline V lookup: CDR1 SGDLS, CDR2 YYNGEE. Trimming at V came to 3 bases and at J to 6 bases, leaving 8 bases not matched to a gene.

This clonotype was recorded many times. V gene TRBV7-9 combines with J gene TRBJ2-1, with 8 bases aligning to TRBD2. The CDR3 consists of 15 residues. The germline V gene encodes CDR1 SEHNR and CDR2 FQNEAQ (reference sequence). V lost 4 bases, J lost 3 bases, and 5 bases stayed unmatched. The CDR3 DNA reads TGTGCCAGCAGCTCTGGGGCGGGAGGCTACAATGAGCAGTTCTTC. Residues: CASSSGAGGYNEQFF.

This clonotype has at least ten counts. The CDR3 loop reads CSAPAENTDTQYF. CDR3 sequence (DNA): TGCAGTGCCCCAGCGGAAAACACAGATACGCAGTATTTT. The V and J genes are TRBV20-1 and TRBJ2-3, with D maybe TRBD2 (5 bases). The CDR3 is made up of 13 amino acids. Germline values: CDR1 DFQATT, CDR2 SNEGSKA (reference sequence). V lost 6 bases to trimming and J lost 2 bases, with 12 bases between them.

This clonotype was recorded many times. The chain uses TRBV10-3 and TRBJ2-1; 7 bases match TRBD2. This CDR3 has 14 residues. Germline lookup yields CDR1 ENHRY and CDR2 SYGVKD. Trimming took 0 bases from V and 8 from J; bases not matched to a gene: 4. The DNA for the CDR3 is TGTGCCATCAGTGAGTCGTTGGGGGGGGATGAGCAGTTCTTC. Protein: CAISESLGGDEQFF.

Many counts were recorded for this clonotype. The chain joins TRBV11-3 to TRBJ2-1; D is perhaps TRBD2 (5 bases). Germline CDR1 SGHNT, CDR2 YENEEA. CDR3 length equals 13 residues. The V gene lost 5 bases and the J gene lost 3 bases, with 8 bases spanning the gap. The CDR3, as DNA: TGTGCCAGCAGCATCGGACTCTACAATGAGCAGTTCTTC. Translating gives CASSIGLYNEQFF.

This clonotype was counted ten times or more. The gene calls are TRBV29-1 and TRBJ2-3, with D maybe TRBD2 (5 bases). The germline V gene has CDR1 SQVTM and CDR2 ANQGSEA. This CDR3 is 12 amino acids long. Trimming removed 6 bases from V and 1 base from J, with 8 bases in between. The chain's CDR3 is CSVTEGTDTQYF. CDR3 in DNA: TGCAGCGTAACGGAGGGCACAGATACGCAGTATTTT.

This clonotype has at least ten counts. The V gene is TRBV20-1, the J gene TRBJ1-1; the D is unclear. Looked up from germline, CDR1 is DFQATT and CDR2 is SNEGSKA (reference sequence). This CDR3 has 14 residues. Trimming removed 0 bases at V and 6 bases at J, with 14 bases between. In DNA, the CDR3 is TGCAGTGCTAGAGATTCGGCGATCGGGGCTGAAGCTTTCTTT. Its protein is CSARDSAIGAEAFF.

The rearrangement joins TRBV6-2 or TRBV6-3 to TRBJ1-6; 7 bases agree with TRBD1. The CDR3 is 16 amino acids. CDR1 is MNHEY and CDR2 is SVGEGT in the germline V gene. V dropped 3 bases and J dropped 5; count of bases not matched to a gene: 7. The CDR3 DNA follows: TGTGCCAGCAGTTATTACGGGGACAGAGATAATTCACCCCTCCACTTT. This codes for CASSYYGDRDNSPLHF.

The V and J genes are TRBV6-6 and TRBJ1-6; a possible D gene is TRBD1 (5 bases). The CDR3 spans 14 residues. Germline CDR1 and CDR2: MNHNY and SVGAGI (reference sequence). V lost 10 bases and J lost 1, with 11 bases in between. Here the CDR3 reads CATWEGSYNSPLHF. DNA for the CDR3: TGTGCCACATGGGAGGGGTCCTATAATTCACCCCTCCACTTT.

This clonotype was detected only once. Sequence at one end of the junction differs from germline and may be a read error. The chain joins TRBV29-1 to TRBJ2-3; a weak D match, TRBD1 (6 bases). Germline V gene sequence: CDR1 SQVTM, CDR2 ANQGSEA. This CDR3 is built from 13 residues. Here the CDR3 reads CSAGTLIIDTPYF. The CDR3, as DNA: TGCAGCGCAGGGACATTGATCATAGATACGCCGTATTTT.

This clonotype has a count of ten or more. The CDR3 region is CASSPREARTQHF. CDR3 sequence (DNA): TGTGCCAGCAGCCCAAGGGAGGCTAGGACCCAGCATTTT. The chain recombines TRBV7-2 with TRBJ1-5; D gene unclear. The V end lost 5 bases, the J end lost 11 bases, and 16 bases lay between the germline ends. The CDR3 runs 13 residues. Germline CDR1 SGHTA, CDR2 FQGNSA.

Many counts were recorded for this clonotype. The chain carries TRBV7-9 and TRBJ2-5; D call uncertain. The CDR3 sequence is 12 residues long. Germline V lookup: CDR1 SEHNR, CDR2 FQNEAQ (reference sequence). The V end was cut by 3 bases, the J end by 4 bases, with 6 bases between. CDR3 bases: TGTGCCAGCAGCTTGACGCGAGAGACCCAGTACTTC. Its protein is CASSLTRETQYF.

The CDR3 spells CASSARQGATQPQHF. The CDR3 bases are TGTGCCAGCAGTGCGAGACAGGGGGCGACTCAGCCCCAGCATTTT. The chain employs TRBV2 and TRBJ1-5, with TRBD1 matching over 10 bases. The CDR3 is made up of 15 amino acids. The junction had 6 bases not matched to a gene; V was cut back by 4 bases and J by 6 bases. CDR1 SNHLY and CDR2 FYNNEI come from the germline V gene.

This clonotype was observed many times. The rearrangement links TRBV7-9 to TRBJ1-3; D not resolved. V shed 5 bases and J shed 2 bases, with 13 bases lying between them. This CDR3 spans 15 amino acids. Per the germline V gene, CDR1 is SEHNR and CDR2 is FQNEAQ (reference sequence). CDR3 protein: CASSPRAEAGNTIYF. Here the CDR3 DNA reads TGTGCCAGCAGCCCCCGGGCTGAAGCTGGAAACACCATATATTTT. The whole variable domain, filled in from reference TRBV7-9 and TRBJ1-3, reads DTGVSQNPRHKITKRGQNVTFRCDPISEHNRLYWYRQTLGQGPEFLTYFQNEAQLEKSRLLSDRFSAERPKGSFSTLEIQRTEQGDSAMYLCASSPRAEAGNTIYFGEGSWLTVV.

Note on this clonotype: Being one base from a much bigger clone, this may be a read error. V and J are TRBV12-3 or TRBV12-4 and TRBJ2-7, with 7 bases lining up with TRBD1. This CDR3 comprises 12 residues. With V trimmed by 6 bases and J by 6 bases, 5 bases remained unmatched. The CDR3 DNA reads as TGTGCCAGCAGCGCCCAGGGGGTCGAGCAGTACTTC. Protein product: CASSAQGVEQYF.

At least ten counts were recorded for this clonotype. The gene calls are TRBV29-1 and TRBJ1-1, with D perhaps TRBD1 (5 bases). Trimming took off 7 bases at V and 3 bases at J, with 21 bases between the two ends. This CDR3 has 15 amino acids. Looked up from germline, CDR1 is SQVTM and CDR2 is ANQGSEA. CDR3 protein: CSGGRIQGGYTEAFF. In DNA, the CDR3 is TGCAGCGGCGGCCGAATTCAGGGTGGGTACACTGAAGCTTTCTTT.

Comments on this clonotype: Possible read error: a much larger clone is one base away. The DNA is left out, because the CDR3 cannot be placed on it with certainty; the CDR3 is given as TCRdb lists it. The CDR3 is CASIVGGGTYEQHF. The chain carries TRBV6-2 or TRBV6-3 and TRBJ2-7; whether TRBD1, the table's D call, matches the DNA was not checked. Both ends counted, the CDR3 spans 14 residues. CDR1 and CDR2 (germline): MNHEY, SVGEGT.

This clonotype was picked up many times. The V gene is TRBV7-3, the J gene TRBJ1-1; D is undetermined. V was trimmed by 2 bases and J by 5 bases, leaving 9 bases between them. The CDR3 runs 13 residues. Germline CDR1 is SGHTA and CDR2 is FQGTGA. The CDR3 is CASSLLEKTEAFF. In DNA, the CDR3 is TGTGCCAGCAGCTTATTGGAAAAGACTGAAGCTTTCTTT.